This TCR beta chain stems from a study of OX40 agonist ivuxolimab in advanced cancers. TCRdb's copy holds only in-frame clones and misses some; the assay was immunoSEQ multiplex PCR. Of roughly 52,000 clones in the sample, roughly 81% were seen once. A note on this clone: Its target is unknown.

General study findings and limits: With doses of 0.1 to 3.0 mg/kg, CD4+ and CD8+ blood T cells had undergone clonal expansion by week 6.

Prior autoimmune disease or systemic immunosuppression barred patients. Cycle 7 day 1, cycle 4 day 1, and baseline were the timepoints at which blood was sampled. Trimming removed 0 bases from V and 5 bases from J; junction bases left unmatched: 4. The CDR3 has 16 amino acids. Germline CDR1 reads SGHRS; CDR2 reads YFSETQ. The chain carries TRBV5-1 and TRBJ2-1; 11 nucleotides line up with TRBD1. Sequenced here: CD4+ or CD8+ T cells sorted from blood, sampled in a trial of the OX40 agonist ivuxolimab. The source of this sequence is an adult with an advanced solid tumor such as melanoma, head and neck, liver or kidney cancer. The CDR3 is CASSLVGTGGNNEQFF. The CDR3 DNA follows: TGCGCCAGCAGCTTGGTCGGGACAGGGGGTAACAATGAGCAGTTCTTC.